Listed below are T cell receptor beta chains from one sample, sequenced in a study of cytomegalovirus exposure and HLA in healthy donors. TCRdb's table, derived via immunoSEQ multiplex PCR, lists solely in-frame clones and lacks some. The repertoire holds about 140,000 clones, with 60% to 80% as singletons. Sequenced: PBMCs. These receptors were taken from a male donor in good health and CMV-seronegative. The CDR3 runs from the conserved cysteine through the conserved F or W. D genes are given only for firm matches. The size of a clone is reported for some rows only, either as once, few or many, or as a class for expanded clones.

CDR3 protein	CDR3 DNA	clone size	J gene	V gene	D gene
CASSFMAARDNEQFF	TGTGCCAGCAGCTTCATGGCCGCCCGGGATAATGAGCAGTTCTTC	NA	TRBJ2-1	TRBV6-6	NA
CASSLAGGDRDNNEQFF	TGTGCCAGCAGCTTAGCGGGGGGGGACAGGGACAACAATGAGCAGTTCTTC	NA	TRBJ2-1	TRBV7-6	TRBD1
CASSSRTGGNTEAFF	TGCGCCAGCAGCTCACGGACAGGCGGGAACACTGAAGCTTTCTTT	NA	TRBJ1-1	TRBV5-1	TRBD1
CASSFTTGSTDTQYF	TGTGCTAGCAGCTTTACAACGGGGAGCACAGATACGCAGTATTTT	NA	TRBJ2-3	TRBV7-7	NA
CASSLLAGITDTQYF	TGTGCCAGCAGCCTGCTAGCGGGGATCACAGATACGCAGTATTTT	NA	TRBJ2-3	TRBV7-6	TRBD2
CASSVAPGQGNTEAFF	TGTGCCAGCAGCGTAGCCCCGGGACAGGGGAACACTGAAGCTTTCTTT	NA	TRBJ1-1	TRBV9	TRBD1
CASSLTGGRQPQHF	TGTGCCAGCAGCCTCACAGGGGGCCGACAGCCCCAGCATTTT	few	TRBJ1-5	TRBV28	TRBD1
CASSPAHLGGTYEQYF	TGTGCCAGCAGCCCAGCCCATTTGGGGGGAACCTACGAGCAGTACTTC	NA	TRBJ2-7	TRBV5-4	NA
CASSDLQRGYTF	TGTGCCAGCAGCGACTTACAAAGGGGCTACACCTTC	NA	TRBJ1-2	TRBV7-2	NA
CAISDGRGGVQAYEQYF	TGTGCCATCAGTGATGGGAGGGGGGGGGTCCAAGCCTACGAGCAGTACTTC	NA	TRBJ2-7	TRBV10-3	NA
CASSLYSYEQYF	TGTGCCAGCAGCCTCTATTCCTACGAGCAGTACTTC	NA	TRBJ2-7	TRBV7-2	NA
CASTPGGNNEQFF	TGTGCCAGCACCCCGGGGGGAAACAATGAGCAGTTCTTC	NA	TRBJ2-1	TRBV6-1	TRBD2
CASSLTGVLEKLFF	TGTGCCAGCAGCTTGACAGGGGTTTTGGAAAAACTGTTTTTT	NA	TRBJ1-4	TRBV5-8	TRBD1
CASSEAAGHTGELFF	TGTGCCAGCAGTGAAGCGGCAGGTCACACCGGGGAGCTGTTTTTT	many	TRBJ2-2	TRBV6-1	NA
CASSLEGTNYGYTF	TGTGCCAGCAGTCTCGAGGGTACCAACTATGGCTACACCTTC	NA	TRBJ1-2	TRBV7-3	NA
CASSPDRVGVADTQYF	TGTGCCAGCAGCCCTGACAGGGTAGGCGTAGCAGATACGCAGTATTTT	NA	TRBJ2-3	TRBV7-3	TRBD1
CATTQGAFQPQHF	TGTGCCACGACACAGGGGGCGTTTCAGCCCCAGCATTTT	NA	TRBJ1-5	TRBV2	TRBD1
CASSLAVTDTQYF	TGTGCCAGCAGCTTGGCAGTCACAGATACGCAGTATTTT	NA	TRBJ2-3	TRBV5-5	NA
CAISETYYEQYF	TGTGCCATCAGTGAAACATACTACGAGCAGTACTTC	NA	TRBJ2-7	TRBV10-3	NA
CASSAGLGSYNEQFF	TGTGCCAGCAGCGCGGGACTAGGATCCTACAATGAGCAGTTCTTC	NA	TRBJ2-1	TRBV7-8	TRBD2